This passage covers 2 T cell receptor beta chains from one sample sequenced in a study of blood T cell repertoires in COVID-19. Profiled with immunoSEQ multiplex PCR; TCRdb holds only in-frame clones, not every one. The sample lists 200,000 to 250,000 clones; about 83% were seen once. The sample was peripheral blood. These receptors were obtained from a woman in her fifties or sixties with acute or convalescent COVID-19.

J is TRBJ1-3 and V is TRBV7-9; D is possibly TRBD1 (5 bases). This CDR3 contains 13 residues. The V and J ends lost 11 bases and 0 bases respectively, with 11 bases between them. The germline V gene has CDR1 SEHNR and CDR2 FQNEAQ (reference sequence). The CDR3 DNA reads as TGTGCCCGGGCGGGGGGCTCTGGAAACACCATATATTTT. It codes for CARAGGSGNTIYF.

V and J are TRBV2 and TRBJ1-2; 7 bases map to TRBD1. CDR3 length: 13 amino acids. The V gene end was trimmed by 6 bases and the J gene end by 2 bases; junction bases not matched to a gene: 3. Germline V lookup: CDR1 SNHLY, CDR2 FYNNEI. The CDR3 protein is CASRKQGNYGYTF. CDR3 DNA: TGTGCCAGCAGAAAACAGGGGAACTATGGCTACACCTTC.